The present TCR beta chain was sequenced within a study of CD8+CD57+ T cells in acquired aplastic anemia. At the level of the study: DNA recovered from sorted CD4+ and CD8+ cells had a mean of around 3.3 ug. Study-level points and caveats: It was found that twenty-nine CD8+ CDR3 sequences were shared between patients and controls.

Those patients picked for sequencing had displayed CD8+CD57+ cell expansion on flow cytometry. No therapy had been given to the patients at the time of blood sampling. V shed 0 bases and J 3 bases; nucleotides not matched to a gene: 8. From germline, CDR1 is LNHNV and CDR2 YYDKDF (reference sequence). The CDR3 is made up of 19 amino acids. There are many counts of this clonotype. Antigen: not known. Genomic DNA, the template, was used for profiling of the TCR beta VDJ and CDR3. Via MiXCR, TCRdb re-called the reads, giving one row per CDR3 protein. The profile covers 200,000 or so distinct CDR3 sequences, with almost 50% appearing a single time and around 20% taken by the ten largest.

The chain carries TRBV15 and TRBJ2-2, with 12 bases fitting TRBD2. Sequenced material: sorted CD4+, CD8+, or CD8+CD57+ T cells (not recorded which) from PBMCs. This TCR was sampled from a human donor with aplastic anemia. The CDR3 sequence is CATSRDRLAGGPDTGELFF. In nucleotides, the CDR3 is TGTGCCACCAGCAGAGATAGGCTAGCGGGGGGGCCGGACACCGGGGAGCTGTTTTTT.